Presented here are 18 T cell receptor beta chains from one specimen sequenced in a study of T cell responses to AZD1222 COVID-19 vaccine. Profiled with immunoSEQ multiplex PCR; TCRdb holds only in-frame clones, not every one. The sample lists approximately 270,000 clones, roughly 93% occurring once. The sequencing here drew on peripheral blood, taken 28 days after the second AZD1222 dose. Receptor source: an adult who received the AZD1222 COVID-19 vaccine.

The chain recombines TRBV12-3 or TRBV12-4 with TRBJ2-1; TRBD2 is a possible D gene (6 bases). The CDR3 extends over 13 amino acids. The V and J ends lost 3 bases and 15 bases respectively, with 18 bases between them. The CDR3 coding sequence is TGTGCCAGCAGTTTGGGCCGGAGGGACTCGAGGTTCTTC. Amino acid sequence: CASSLGRRDSRFF.

This clone was found a few times. The chain couples TRBV2 to TRBJ1-1, with TRBD1 matching over 7 bases. The CDR3 totals 13 residues. J lost 2 bases, V lost 6 bases, and 3 bases had no gene match. From germline, CDR1 is SNHLY and CDR2 FYNNEI. The CDR3 is CASRWDSNTEAFF. The DNA of the CDR3 is TGTGCCAGCAGATGGGACAGCAACACTGAAGCTTTCTTT. Combining the CDR3 with reference TRBV2 and TRBJ1-1 gives the whole variable domain EPEVTQTPSHQVTQMGQEVILRCVPISNHLYFYWYRQILGQKVEFLVSFYNNEISEKSEIFDDQFSVERPDGSNFTLKIRSTKLEDSAMYFCASRWDSNTEAFFGQGTRLTVV.

The chain links TRBV27 to TRBJ2-1; D perhaps matches TRBD2 (5 bases). Germline values: CDR1 MNHEY, CDR2 SMNVEV (reference sequence). The ends were cut back, 0 bases at V and 9 bases at J, with 18 bases in the middle. CDR3 length equals 16 residues. The CDR3 sequence is CASSLSNGGLFLEQFF. The CDR3 nucleotides read TGTGCCAGCAGTTTATCGAACGGCGGGTTATTTCTTGAGCAGTTCTTC.

The chain joins TRBV5-6 to TRBJ2-7; D remains ambiguous. V was clipped by 4 bases and J by 4 bases, with 12 bases between them. Germline-derived CDR1 and CDR2 are SGHDT and YYEEEE. The CDR3 has 13 amino acids. The CDR3 protein is CASSRGRRYEQYF. The CDR3 region has the DNA TGTGCCAGCAGCCGCGGCAGAAGGTACGAGCAGTACTTC.

V gene TRBV6-1 combines with J gene TRBJ2-5; 11 nucleotides align to TRBD1. The CDR3 has 16 amino acids. CDR1 and CDR2 (germline): MNHNS, SASEGT. J lost 4 bases, V lost 0 bases, and 4 bases had no gene match. CDR3 amino acids: CASSEARDRGGETQYF. Here the CDR3 DNA reads TGTGCCAGCAGTGAAGCTCGGGACAGGGGGGGAGAGACCCAGTACTTC.

The chain recombines TRBV10-2 with TRBJ2-1; 11 bases align to TRBD2. V was pared by 6 bases and J by 0 bases, with 4 bases of the junction left unmatched. This CDR3 is 16 amino acids long. The V gene's germline CDR1 is WSHSY and CDR2 SAAADI. The DNA for the CDR3 is TGCGCCAGCAGGGTAGCGGGAGGGGCCTCCTACAATGAGCAGTTCTTC. Translated, it gives CASRVAGGASYNEQFF.

This clone was found once. Here the CDR3 DNA reads TGTGCCAGCAGCCTGGCAGCTAACTATGGCTACACCTTC. This translates into CASSLAANYGYTF. This rearrangement joins TRBV28 to TRBJ1-2; D not certain. This CDR3 spans 13 amino acids. V was shortened by 6 bases and J by 0 bases, with 8 bases between the two germline ends. CDR1 is MDHEN and CDR2 is SYDVKM in the germline V gene.

This rearrangement joins TRBV10-3 to TRBJ2-1; 8 positions agree with TRBD1. Per germline, CDR1 ENHRY and CDR2 SYGVKD. The V gene end was trimmed by 2 bases and the J gene end by 7 bases; junction bases not matched to a gene: 7. This CDR3 contains 15 residues. This chain's CDR3 is CAISEGQGAWNEQFF. The CDR3 DNA reads TGTGCCATCAGTGAGGGCCAGGGGGCATGGAATGAGCAGTTCTTC.

The chain links TRBV19 to TRBJ1-2; D call uncertain. V lost 3 bases and J lost 6, with 17 bases in between. The CDR3 totals 15 residues. Germline CDR1 LNHDA, CDR2 SQIVND (reference sequence). CDR3 in amino acids: CASSITAAIPHGYTF. The DNA for the CDR3 is TGTGCCAGTAGTATCACGGCAGCTATCCCCCATGGCTACACCTTC.

The chain links TRBV5-4 to TRBJ2-3, with D hard to call. Looked up from germline, CDR1 is SGHNT and CDR2 is YYREEE (reference sequence). The CDR3 sequence is 13 residues long. Between the trimmed V and J ends, which lost 4 bases and 1 base, there was a span of 7 bases. In DNA, the CDR3 is TGTGCCAGCAGCCCGACGGGCACAGATACGCAGTATTTT. Translating it yields CASSPTGTDTQYF.

The DNA for the CDR3 is TGTGCCTGGGACAGGGTATCTAATGAAAAACTGTTTTTT. Amino acids: CAWDRVSNEKLFF. V is TRBV30 and J is TRBJ1-4, with TRBD1 matching 7 bases. Germline V lookup: CDR1 GTSNPN, CDR2 SVGIG (reference sequence). V was pared by 5 bases and J by 3 bases, with 3 bases of the junction left unmatched. This CDR3 spans 13 amino acids.

The V gene is TRBV28, the J gene TRBJ2-1, with TRBD2 matching 12 bases. Germline V gene data show CDR1 as MDHEN and CDR2 as SYDVKM. The CDR3 totals 21 residues. V lost 3 bases, J lost 0 bases, and 15 bases stayed unmatched. The CDR3 coding sequence is TGTGCCAGCAGTTTGGGTGTATCGGGACTAGCGGGTTTGAGCTCCTACAATGAGCAGTTCTTC. Residues: CASSLGVSGLAGLSSYNEQFF. Complete variable domain (other parts from reference TRBV28 and TRBJ2-1): DVKVTQSSRYLVKRTGEKVFLECVQDMDHENMFWYRQDPGLGLRLIYFSYDVKMKEKGDIPEGYSVSREKKERFSLILESASTNQTSMYLCASSLGVSGLAGLSSYNEQFFGPGTRLTVL.

The V and J genes are TRBV10-3 and TRBJ1-2, with D maybe TRBD1 (5 bases). Germline assignment: CDR1 ENHRY and CDR2 SYGVKD. V was trimmed by 2 bases and J by 4 bases, leaving 8 bases between them. This CDR3 comprises 13 residues. In DNA form, the CDR3 reads TGTGCCATCAGTGAGGACAGCTTCTATGGCTACACCTTC. It translates to CAISEDSFYGYTF.

This chain links TRBV5-4 with TRBJ2-2; D may be TRBD1 (6 bases). The CDR3 length is 15 residues. Trimming left V 3 bases short and J 3 bases short, with 12 bases between. Germline V gene sequence: CDR1 SGHNT, CDR2 YYREEE (reference sequence). The CDR3 DNA follows: TGTGCCAGCAGCTCCCCGGGACACCACACCGGGGAGCTGTTTTTT. It yields the protein CASSSPGHHTGELFF. Full variable domain (rest looked up from reference TRBV5-4 and TRBJ2-2): ETGVTQSPTHLIKTRGQQVTLRCSSQSGHNTVSWYQQALGQGPQFIFQYYREEENGRGNFPPRFSGLQFPNYSSELNVNALELDDSALYLCASSSPGHHTGELFFGEGSRLTVL.

V gene TRBV5-4 combines with J gene TRBJ1-4, with a possible D match to TRBD1 (6 bases). The CDR3 has 15 amino acids. Germline CDR1 reads SGHNT; CDR2 reads YYREEE (reference sequence). V lost 4 bases and J 8 bases, leaving 18 bases between the germline ends. CDR3 nucleotide sequence: TGTGCCAGCAGCATGGTTGGGGGCGGGGAAGAAAAACTGTTTTTT. It encodes CASSMVGGGEEKLFF.

V is TRBV28 and J is TRBJ1-5; weak D call: TRBD1 (5 bases). The V end was cut by 4 bases, the J end by 6 bases, with 19 bases between. The CDR3 covers 16 residues. Germline assignment: CDR1 MDHEN and CDR2 SYDVKM. The CDR3 DNA follows: TGTGCCAGCAGTTCCCGACCCCCCAGGGTGGGTCAGCCCCAGCATTTT. Translation gives CASSSRPPRVGQPQHF.

The chain combines TRBV6-5 with TRBJ2-7; 8 nucleotides line up with TRBD2. Germline CDR1 and CDR2: MNHEY and SVGAGI. V shed 6 bases, J shed 8 bases, and the junction held 12 bases outside the gene matches. The CDR3 has 14 amino acids. The CDR3 spells CASSPGTRGEKQYF. CDR3 DNA sequence: TGTGCCAGCAGCCCCGGGACTAGGGGCGAAAAGCAGTACTTC.

The CDR3 spells CASSFGITGDTQYF. CDR3 in DNA: TGTGCCAGCAGCTTCGGGATTACGGGAGATACGCAGTATTTT. The chain couples TRBV5-6 to TRBJ2-3; tentatively, D is TRBD2 (5 bases). Trimming cost V 2 bases and J 5 bases, with 12 bases left between them. The CDR3 has 14 residues. Germline CDR1 SGHDT, CDR2 YYEEEE.